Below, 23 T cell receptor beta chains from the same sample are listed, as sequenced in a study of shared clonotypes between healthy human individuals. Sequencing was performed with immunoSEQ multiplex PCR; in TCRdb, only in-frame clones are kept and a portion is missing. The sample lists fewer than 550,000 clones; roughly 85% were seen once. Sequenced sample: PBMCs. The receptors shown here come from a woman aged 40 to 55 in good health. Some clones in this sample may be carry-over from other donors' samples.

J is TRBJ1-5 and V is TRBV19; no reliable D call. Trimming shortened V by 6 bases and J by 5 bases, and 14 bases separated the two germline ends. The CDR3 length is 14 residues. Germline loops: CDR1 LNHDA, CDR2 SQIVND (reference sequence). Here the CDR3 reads CASRPDPSYQPQHF. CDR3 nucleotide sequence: TGTGCCAGTAGACCCGACCCTTCCTATCAGCCCCAGCATTTT.

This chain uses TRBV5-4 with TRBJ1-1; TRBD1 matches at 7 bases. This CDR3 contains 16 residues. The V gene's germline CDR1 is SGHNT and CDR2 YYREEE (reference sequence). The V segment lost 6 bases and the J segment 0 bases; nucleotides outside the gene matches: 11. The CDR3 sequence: CASTQGGQPMNTEAFF. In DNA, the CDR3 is TGTGCCAGCACTCAAGGGGGACAGCCCATGAACACTGAAGCTTTCTTT.

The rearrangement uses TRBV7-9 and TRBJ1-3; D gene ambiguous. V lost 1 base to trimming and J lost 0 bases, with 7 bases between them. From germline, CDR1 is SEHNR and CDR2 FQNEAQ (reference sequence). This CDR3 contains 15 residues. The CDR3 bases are TGTGCCAGCAGCTTAGTGGTCAGCTCTGGAAACACCATATATTTT. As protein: CASSLVVSSGNTIYF.

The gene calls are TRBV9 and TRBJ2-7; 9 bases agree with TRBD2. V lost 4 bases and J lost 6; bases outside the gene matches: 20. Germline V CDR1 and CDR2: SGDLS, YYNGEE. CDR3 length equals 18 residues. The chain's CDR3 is CASSPRSLGLAVDFEQYF. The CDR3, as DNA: TGTGCCAGCAGCCCTCGATCGTTGGGACTAGCTGTCGACTTCGAGCAGTACTTC.

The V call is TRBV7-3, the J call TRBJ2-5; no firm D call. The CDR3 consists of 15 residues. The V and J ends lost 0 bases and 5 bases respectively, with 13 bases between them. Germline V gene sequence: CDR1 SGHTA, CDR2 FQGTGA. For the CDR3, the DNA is TGTGCCAGCAGCTTAACGCCCGGAGACTGGGAGACCCAGTACTTC. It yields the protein CASSLTPGDWETQYF.

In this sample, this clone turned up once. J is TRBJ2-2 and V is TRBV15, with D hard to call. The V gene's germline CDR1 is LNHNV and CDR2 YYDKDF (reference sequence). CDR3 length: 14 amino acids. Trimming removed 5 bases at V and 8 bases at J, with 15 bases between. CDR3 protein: CATSRLGVAGELFF. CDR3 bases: TGTGCCACCAGCCGGCTAGGAGTAGCTGGGGAGCTGTTTTTT.

The CDR3 spells CASTRQSSYNEQFF. The CDR3 DNA reads TGCGCCAGCACCCGGCAGAGCTCCTACAATGAGCAGTTCTTC. J is TRBJ2-1 and V is TRBV10-2; D gene ambiguous. The CDR3 loop spans 14 amino acids. Trimming removed 7 bases at V and 0 bases at J, with 10 bases between. CDR1 and CDR2 (germline): WSHSY, SAAADI.

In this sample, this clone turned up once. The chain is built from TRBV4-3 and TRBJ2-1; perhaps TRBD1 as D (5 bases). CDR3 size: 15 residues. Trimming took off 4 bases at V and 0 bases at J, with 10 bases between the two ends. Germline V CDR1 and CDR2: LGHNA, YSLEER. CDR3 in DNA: TGCGCCAGCAGCCCAACAGGCCGCTCCTACAATGAGCAGTTCTTC. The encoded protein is CASSPTGRSYNEQFF.

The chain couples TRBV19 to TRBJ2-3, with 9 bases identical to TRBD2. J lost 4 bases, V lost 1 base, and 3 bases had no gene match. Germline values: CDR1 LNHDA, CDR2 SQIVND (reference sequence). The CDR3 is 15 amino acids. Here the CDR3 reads CASSIAAGGPDTQYF. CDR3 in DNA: TGTGCCAGTAGTATAGCGGCGGGAGGGCCAGATACGCAGTATTTT.

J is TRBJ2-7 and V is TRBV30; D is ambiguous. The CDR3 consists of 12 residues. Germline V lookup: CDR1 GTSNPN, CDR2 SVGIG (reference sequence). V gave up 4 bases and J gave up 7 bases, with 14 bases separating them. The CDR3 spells CAWTSGSREQYF. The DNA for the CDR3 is TGTGCCTGGACCTCGGGTAGTAGAGAGCAGTACTTC.

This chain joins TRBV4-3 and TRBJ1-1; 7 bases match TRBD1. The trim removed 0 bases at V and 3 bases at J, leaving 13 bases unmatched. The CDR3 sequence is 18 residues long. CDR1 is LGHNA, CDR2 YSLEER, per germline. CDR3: CASSQESGAGGNDTEAFF. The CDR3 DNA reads TGCGCCAGCAGCCAAGAGTCCGGGGCAGGGGGTAATGACACTGAAGCTTTCTTT.

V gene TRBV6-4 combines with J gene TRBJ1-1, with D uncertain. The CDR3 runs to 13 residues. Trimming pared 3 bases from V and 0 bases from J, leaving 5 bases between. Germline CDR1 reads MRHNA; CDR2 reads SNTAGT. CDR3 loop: CASSEDLNTEAFF. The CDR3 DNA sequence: TGTGCCAGCAGTGAGGATTTGAACACTGAAGCTTTCTTT.

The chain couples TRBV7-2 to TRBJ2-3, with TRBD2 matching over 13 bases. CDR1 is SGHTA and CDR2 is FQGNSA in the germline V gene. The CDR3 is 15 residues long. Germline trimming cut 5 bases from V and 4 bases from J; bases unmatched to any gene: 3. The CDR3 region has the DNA TGTGCCAGCAGCACGGGACTAGCGGGATCAGATACGCAGTATTTT. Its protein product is CASSTGLAGSDTQYF.

This CDR3 is CSVYLGGTEAFF. CDR3 nucleotides: TGCAGCGTTTACTTGGGTGGGACTGAAGCTTTCTTT. This rearrangement joins TRBV29-1 to TRBJ1-1; D gene unclear. The germline CDR1 and CDR2 sequences are SQVTM and ANQGSEA. With 5 bases removed from V and 5 bases from J, the gap between germline ends came to 12 bases. CDR3 length: 12 residues.

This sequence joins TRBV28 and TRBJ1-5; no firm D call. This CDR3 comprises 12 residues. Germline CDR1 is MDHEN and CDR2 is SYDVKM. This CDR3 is CAPQRRNQPQHF. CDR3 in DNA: TGTGCACCGCAACGGCGCAATCAGCCCCAGCATTTT.

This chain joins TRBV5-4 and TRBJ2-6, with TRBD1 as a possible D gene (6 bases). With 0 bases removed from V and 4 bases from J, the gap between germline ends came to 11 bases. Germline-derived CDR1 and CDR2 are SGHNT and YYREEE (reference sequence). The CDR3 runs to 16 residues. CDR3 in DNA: TGTGCCAGCAGCTTGGCTGGGGGCACAGGGGCCAACGTCCTGACTTTC. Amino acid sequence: CASSLAGGTGANVLTF.

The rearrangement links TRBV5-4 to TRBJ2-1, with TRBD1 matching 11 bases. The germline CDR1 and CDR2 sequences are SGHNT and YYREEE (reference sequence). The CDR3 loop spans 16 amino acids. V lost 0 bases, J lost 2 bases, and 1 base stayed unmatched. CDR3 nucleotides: TGTGCCAGCAGCTTGGGGGGACAGGGGGCCTACAATGAGCAGTTCTTC. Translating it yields CASSLGGQGAYNEQFF.

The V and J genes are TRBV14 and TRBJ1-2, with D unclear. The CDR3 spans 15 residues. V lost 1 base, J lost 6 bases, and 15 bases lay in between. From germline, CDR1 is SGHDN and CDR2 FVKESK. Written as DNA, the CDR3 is TGTGCCAGCAGCCAAGTTCGGGGTTGGTTTGATGGCTACACCTTC. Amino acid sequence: CASSQVRGWFDGYTF.

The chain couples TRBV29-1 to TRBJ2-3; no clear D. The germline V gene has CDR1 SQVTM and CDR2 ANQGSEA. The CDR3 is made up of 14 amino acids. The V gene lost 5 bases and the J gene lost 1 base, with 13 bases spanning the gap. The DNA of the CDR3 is TGCAGCGTTCGGGTAGCTTCTGGCACAGATACGCAGTATTTT. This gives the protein CSVRVASGTDTQYF.

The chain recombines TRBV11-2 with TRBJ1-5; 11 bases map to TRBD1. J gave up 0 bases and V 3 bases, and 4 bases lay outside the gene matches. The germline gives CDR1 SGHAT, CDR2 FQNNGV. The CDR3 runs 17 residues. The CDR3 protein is CASSFGQGAGSNQPQHF. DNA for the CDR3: TGTGCCAGCAGCTTCGGACAGGGGGCGGGTAGCAATCAGCCCCAGCATTTT.

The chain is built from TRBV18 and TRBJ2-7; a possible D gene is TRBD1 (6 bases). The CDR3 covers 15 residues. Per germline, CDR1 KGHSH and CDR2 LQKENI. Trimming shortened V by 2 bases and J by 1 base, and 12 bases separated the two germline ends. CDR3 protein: CASSPSGARSYEQYF. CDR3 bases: TGTGCCAGCTCACCATCAGGGGCGCGGTCCTACGAGCAGTACTTC. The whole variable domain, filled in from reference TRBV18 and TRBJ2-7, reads NAGVMQNPRHLVRRRGQEARLRCSPMKGHSHVYWYRQLPEEGLKFMVYLQKENIIDESGMPKERFSAEFPKEGPSILRIQQVVRGDSAAYFCASSPSGARSYEQYFGPGTRLTVT.

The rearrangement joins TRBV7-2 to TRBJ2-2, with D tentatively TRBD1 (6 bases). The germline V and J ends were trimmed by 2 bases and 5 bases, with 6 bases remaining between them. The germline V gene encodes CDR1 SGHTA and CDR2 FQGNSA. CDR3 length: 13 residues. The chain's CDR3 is CASSLQGTGELFF. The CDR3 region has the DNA TGTGCCAGCAGCTTACAGGGGACCGGGGAGCTGTTTTTT.

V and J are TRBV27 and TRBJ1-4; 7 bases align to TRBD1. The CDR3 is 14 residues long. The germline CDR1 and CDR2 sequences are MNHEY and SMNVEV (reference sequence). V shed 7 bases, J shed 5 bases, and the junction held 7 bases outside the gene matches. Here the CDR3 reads CASTRTGINEKLFF. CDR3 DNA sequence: TGTGCCAGCACGCGGACAGGAATAAATGAAAAACTGTTTTTT.